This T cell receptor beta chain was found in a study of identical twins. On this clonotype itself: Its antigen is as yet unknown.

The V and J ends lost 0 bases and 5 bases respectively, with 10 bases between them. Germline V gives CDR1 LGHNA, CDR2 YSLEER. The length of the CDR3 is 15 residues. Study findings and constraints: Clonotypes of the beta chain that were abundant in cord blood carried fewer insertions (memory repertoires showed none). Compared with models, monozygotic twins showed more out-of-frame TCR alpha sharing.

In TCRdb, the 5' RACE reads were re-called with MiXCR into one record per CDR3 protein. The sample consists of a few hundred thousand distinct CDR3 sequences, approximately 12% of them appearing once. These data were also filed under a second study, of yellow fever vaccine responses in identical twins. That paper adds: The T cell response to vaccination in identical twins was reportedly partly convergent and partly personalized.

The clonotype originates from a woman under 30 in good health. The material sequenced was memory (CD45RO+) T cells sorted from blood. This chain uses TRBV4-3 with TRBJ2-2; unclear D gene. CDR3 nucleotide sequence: TGCGCCAGCAGCCAAGATCGGTTCGGGACCGGGGAGCTGTTTTTT. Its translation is CASSQDRFGTGELFF.